This TCR beta chain was recovered during a study of blood T cell repertoires in COVID-19 (dated by TCRdb to the early 2020s). Describing the broader study: Collaborator samples came from the United States, Italy and Spain and covered acute and convalescent phases of COVID-19. Samples were obtained from the ongoing ImmuneRACE study (first 160 participants) and from about 1,300 subjects provided by 6 global collaborators. Subjects who had been exposed to COVID-19, were actively infected with it, or had recovered from it provided the deeply sampled blood TCRbeta repertoires that made up the dataset. The material from the prospective study consisted of cDNA or gDNA derived from T cells, B-cell-depleted T cells, or PBMCs. The sample metadata nearly always contained a de-identified subject ID, COVID-19 status, age in years and sex. The repertoires were made available in a free public database intended to serve as a resource for research on the immune response to SARS-CoV-2. Where available, HLA class I and class II types were taken from metadata supplied by the sample provider and were not determined by assay-based typing.

Worth noting for this clone: Its antigen is currently not known. One base away there is no much larger clone; base qualities are not given.

TCRbeta CDR3 regions were amplified from genomic DNA using the immunoSEQ Assay, a bias-controlled multiplex PCR. The study's own analysis went as follows. The number of nucleated cells in each sample was estimated by amplification of reference gene primers within the assay. To quantify the absolute abundance of each unique TCRbeta CDR3 rearrangement, sequence reads were collapsed and filtered. For each sample, productive Simpson clonality was calculated by taking the square root of Simpson's diversity index across productive rearrangements. TCRdb took over this immuneACCESS table, retaining in-frame rearrangements with V and J assigned. Such tables are incomplete; in checked studies, under half of the missing clones stem from an unresolved V gene, and the remainder is unexplained. That table gives V, J and clone size, and the DNA gave D and trimming. The sample table shows tens of thousands of clones, and 82% are seen once. In total, the top ten clones hold approximately 8.6% of the sample.

Study-level results and caveats: Clinical and demographic metadata were provided uncurated, with the amount varying by source and participant.

Whole blood was collected in K2EDTA tubes by collaborating institutions according to the institutions' own protocols. For TCRbeta analysis, collaborators shipped samples as frozen whole blood, isolated PBMCs, or DNA extracted from either of those sample types. Trimming removed 5 bases from V and 8 bases from J; the gene matches leave 4 bases unexplained. The germline V gene (reference sequence) specifies LNHDA as CDR1 and SQIVND as CDR2. CDR3 length: 13 amino acids, cysteine to phenylalanine. The DNA shown is the 39-base CDR3, in frame from base 1. The sample taken for sequencing was peripheral blood. The chain is encoded by TRBV19 joined to TRBJ1-4; a stretch of 8 junction bases matches TRBD1. The TCR sequence derives from a human donor in a cohort sampled during active COVID-19. The sequenced DNA is TGTGCCAGTAGTGGACAGGGAAGGGAAAAACTGTTTTTT. The translation is CASSGQGREKLFF.